Each of the 27 T cell receptor beta chains below was sequenced from the same sample in a study of CD8 T cells in ankylosing spondylitis. TCRdb used MiXCR to reprocess the 5' RACE reads, holding one entry per CDR3 protein. The sample includes 310,000 or so distinct CDR3 sequences, about 19% of them seen just once. Sample: blood, either unsorted or a sorted T cell fraction (not recorded which). The receptor source for this set is a male donor with ankylosing spondylitis or in good health (not recorded which).

This clonotype came up many times. The chain couples TRBV7-7 to TRBJ2-3; either TRBD1 or TRBD2 may fit D (6 bases each). The germline V gene encodes CDR1 SSHAT and CDR2 FNYEAQ (reference sequence). This CDR3 contains 13 residues. V was clipped by 3 bases and J by 4 bases, with 8 bases between them. The CDR3 loop is CASSLGGPDTQYF. The DNA of the CDR3 is TGTGCCAGCAGCTTGGGGGGCCCAGATACGCAGTATTTT.

The V and J genes are TRBV15 and TRBJ2-2; D not resolved. CDR1 is LNHNV and CDR2 is YYDKDF in the germline V gene (reference sequence). CDR3 length equals 15 residues. V was pared by 3 bases and J by 1 base, with 9 bases between. In nucleotides, the CDR3 is TGTGCCACCAGCAGCCGGCTGGGGAACACCGGGGAGCTGTTTTTT. It codes for CATSSRLGNTGELFF. Full variable domain (remainder filled in from reference TRBV15 and TRBJ2-2): DAMVIQNPRYQVTQFGKPVTLSCSQTLNHNVMYWYQQKSSQAPKLLFHYYDKDFNNEADTPDNFQSRRPNTSFCFLDIRSPGLGDTAMYLCATSSRLGNTGELFFGEGSRLTVL.

The chain couples TRBV12-3 or TRBV12-4 to TRBJ2-1; D may be TRBD2 (5 bases). The CDR3 runs 14 residues. The V gene lost 5 bases and the J gene lost 4 bases, with 12 bases spanning the gap. CDR3 region: CASSRGLQYNEQFF. In DNA, the CDR3 is TGTGCCAGCAGTAGAGGACTTCAGTACAATGAGCAGTTCTTC.

This clonotype was detected only a few times. This chain joins TRBV2 and TRBJ2-7, with no clear D. Trimming pared 7 bases from V and 3 bases from J, leaving 7 bases between. Germline CDR1 reads SNHLY; CDR2 reads FYNNEI. This CDR3 comprises 11 residues. The CDR3 DNA follows: TGTGCCAGCACGGTTTTCTACGAGCAGTACGTC. Amino acid sequence: CASTVFYEQYV.

The chain combines TRBV20-1 with TRBJ1-5; D call uncertain. The CDR3 is 15 amino acids. Germline V gene data show CDR1 as DFQATT and CDR2 as SNEGSKA (reference sequence). V was pared by 0 bases and J by 5 bases, with 14 bases between. CDR3 region: CSARDEAGYYQPQHF. For the CDR3, the DNA is TGCAGTGCTAGAGATGAGGCAGGATACTATCAGCCCCAGCATTTT.

The chain couples TRBV5-1 to TRBJ2-6; D gene ambiguous. Trimming removed 4 bases at V and 0 bases at J, with 20 bases between. The CDR3 contains 19 residues. Germline CDR1 and CDR2: SGHRS and YFSETQ. This CDR3 is CASSPSGSQTSSGANVLTF. CDR3 sequence (DNA): TGCGCCAGCAGCCCCTCTGGTTCCCAGACGAGCTCTGGGGCCAACGTCCTGACTTTC.

This clonotype was detected a few times. The chain recombines TRBV12-3 or TRBV12-4 with TRBJ2-1; TRBD1 aligns across 7 bases. The CDR3 is 15 amino acids. V was pared by 3 bases and J by 2 bases, with 4 bases of the junction left unmatched. The CDR3 region is CASSFPGTAYNEQFF. CDR3 in DNA: TGTGCCAGCAGTTTCCCCGGGACAGCCTACAATGAGCAGTTCTTC.

This clonotype was seen many times. This rearrangement joins TRBV4-1 to TRBJ1-2; 7 bases line up with TRBD1. Germline values: CDR1 MGHRA, CDR2 YSYEKL. V lost 5 bases, J lost 8 bases, and 2 bases stayed unmatched. This CDR3 comprises 11 residues. In DNA, the CDR3 is TGCGCCAGCAGCTCGACAGGGGGCTACACCTTC. This gives the protein CASSSTGGYTF.

The sample holds many counts of this clonotype. The chain links TRBV6-1 to TRBJ2-1; no firm D call. The CDR3 spans 13 residues. The V gene's germline CDR1 is MNHNS and CDR2 SASEGT. V dropped 7 bases and J dropped 5 bases, with 12 bases sitting between them. The CDR3 DNA is TGTGCCAGCACCGAGAGGAAGAACAATGAGCAGTTCTTC. This codes for CASTERKNNEQFF.

This clonotype showed up many times. The gene calls are TRBV6-1 and TRBJ1-1; D uncertain. The CDR3 contains 15 residues. Between the trimmed V and J ends, which lost 0 bases and 4 bases, there was a span of 12 bases. Looked up from germline, CDR1 is MNHNS and CDR2 is SASEGT. The CDR3 protein is CASSEAHRVGTEAFF. CDR3 nucleotide sequence: TGTGCCAGCAGTGAAGCGCACCGGGTGGGCACTGAAGCTTTCTTT.

This sequence joins TRBV13 and TRBJ2-2; unclear D gene. Germline CDR1 reads PRHDT; CDR2 reads FYEKMQ (reference sequence). Trimming pared 7 bases from V and 4 bases from J, leaving 10 bases between. The CDR3 runs 13 residues. CDR3 loop: CASTLRSTGELFF. As DNA, the CDR3 is TGTGCCAGCACGCTCCGGAGCACCGGGGAGCTGTTTTTT.

The chain couples TRBV28 to TRBJ2-1; D perhaps matches TRBD2 (5 bases). The germline V and J ends were trimmed by 8 bases and 2 bases, with 10 bases remaining between them. Germline CDR1 reads MDHEN; CDR2 reads SYDVKM. This CDR3 spans 13 amino acids. The CDR3 nucleotides read TGTGCCAGCTCTTACGGGACCTACAATGAGCAGTTCTTC. Translated: CASSYGTYNEQFF. The variable domain in full, with the rest retrieved from reference TRBV28 and TRBJ2-1, is DVKVTQSSRYLVKRTGEKVFLECVQDMDHENMFWYRQDPGLGLRLIYFSYDVKMKEKGDIPEGYSVSREKKERFSLILESASTNQTSMYLCASSYGTYNEQFFGPGTRLTVL.

The chain is built from TRBV24-1 and TRBJ2-1, with 7 bases identical to TRBD1. The V segment lost 7 bases and the J segment 6 bases; nucleotides outside the gene matches: 11. This CDR3 contains 15 residues. CDR1 and CDR2 from the germline V gene are KGHDR and SFDVKD. CDR3 protein: CATSLGGLVSNEQFF. The CDR3 DNA follows: TGTGCCACCAGCCTAGGGGGCTTAGTGAGCAATGAGCAGTTCTTC.

The table lists this clonotype with a few counts. The chain is built from TRBV5-1 and TRBJ2-2, with 8 bases fitting TRBD1. This CDR3 is 16 amino acids long. Germline V lookup: CDR1 SGHRS, CDR2 YFSETQ. J gave up 1 base and V 4 bases, and 6 bases lay outside the gene matches. CDR3 residues: CASSPAGTGNTGELFF. The DNA for the CDR3 is TGCGCCAGCAGCCCTGCCGGGACAGGGAACACCGGGGAGCTGTTTTTT.

The sample holds one count of this clonotype. The rearrangement links TRBV14 to TRBJ2-1; 13 positions match TRBD2. CDR1 is SGHDN, CDR2 FVKESK, per germline. CDR3 length: 15 amino acids. V shed 3 bases, J shed 7 bases, and the junction held 3 bases outside the gene matches. The CDR3 loop reads CASSHWGLAGNEQFF. DNA of the CDR3: TGTGCCAGCAGCCATTGGGGACTAGCGGGGAATGAGCAGTTCTTC.

This clonotype came up many times. The rearrangement joins TRBV29-1 to TRBJ1-2; D uncertain. The V gene lost 6 bases and the J gene lost 1 base, with 6 bases spanning the gap. Germline loops: CDR1 SQVTM, CDR2 ANQGSEA. This CDR3 is built from 11 residues. For the CDR3, the DNA is TGCAGCGTAATAGTTAACTATGGCTACACCTTC. It specifies CSVIVNYGYTF.

This chain uses TRBV3-1 with TRBJ1-2; D is perhaps TRBD1 (6 bases). V was trimmed by 2 bases and J by 2 bases, leaving 15 bases between them. Germline values: CDR1 LGHDT, CDR2 YNNKEL (reference sequence). The CDR3 covers 16 residues. This CDR3 reads CASSQWGAGQNYGYTF. CDR3 DNA sequence: TGTGCCAGCAGCCAATGGGGGGCTGGACAAAACTATGGCTACACCTTC.

This clonotype has just a few counts. This chain links TRBV11-2 with TRBJ1-6, with a possible D match to TRBD1 (5 bases). The CDR3 is 17 residues long. The germline V gene has CDR1 SGHAT and CDR2 FQNNGV. Between the trimmed V and J ends, which lost 5 bases and 0 bases, there was a span of 14 bases. The CDR3 nucleotides are TGTGCCAGCAGCCTATCCCCCGGGACCTCCTATAATTCACCCCTCCACTTT. Its translation is CASSLSPGTSYNSPLHF.

This clonotype was picked up a small number of times. The chain combines TRBV15 with TRBJ1-3; 7 nucleotides line up with TRBD1. CDR3 length: 16 residues. V shed 4 bases and J 2 bases; nucleotides not matched to a gene: 8. Germline CDR1 reads LNHNV; CDR2 reads YYDKDF (reference sequence). CDR3 in amino acids: CATSTGSGTAGNTIYF. The CDR3 nucleotides read TGTGCCACCAGCACCGGTTCCGGGACAGCTGGAAACACCATATATTTT. Full variable domain (rest looked up from reference TRBV15 and TRBJ1-3): DAMVIQNPRYQVTQFGKPVTLSCSQTLNHNVMYWYQQKSSQAPKLLFHYYDKDFNNEADTPDNFQSRRPNTSFCFLDIRSPGLGDTAMYLCATSTGSGTAGNTIYFGEGSWLTVV.

This clonotype was counted only a few times. V usage is TRBV19 and J usage is TRBJ2-1; D is perhaps TRBD1 or TRBD2 (5 bases each). Trimming shortened V by 0 bases and J by 6 bases, and 6 bases separated the two germline ends. Germline V CDR1 and CDR2: LNHDA, SQIVND (reference sequence). The CDR3 runs to 13 residues. The CDR3 DNA reads as TGTGCCAGTAGTATAGAGGGGGTCAATGAGCAGTTCTTC. Translation: CASSIEGVNEQFF. The full variable domain, rest sourced from reference TRBV19 and TRBJ2-1, is DGGITQSPKYLFRKEGQNVTLSCEQNLNHDAMYWYRQDPGQGLRLIYYSQIVNDFQKGDIAEGYSVSREKKESFPLTVTSAQKNPTAFYLCASSIEGVNEQFFGPGTRLTVL.

To note about this clonotype: Relative to the germline gene, one junction end is altered; a read error may explain this. The chain combines TRBV5-1 with TRBJ2-3; D gene unclear. This CDR3 is 14 amino acids long. Germline assignment: CDR1 SGHRS and CDR2 YFSETQ. CDR3 residues: CAGSLAVEADTQYF. CDR3 nucleotides: TGCGCCGGCAGCTTGGCCGTCGAGGCAGATACGCAGTATTTT. Full variable domain (missing parts from reference TRBV5-1 and TRBJ2-3): KAGVTQTPRYLIKTRGQQVTLSCSPISGHRSVSWYQQTPGQGLQFLFEYFSETQRNKGNFPGRFSGRQFSNSRSEMNVSTLELGDSALYLCAGSLAVEADTQYFGPGTRLTVL.

This chain uses TRBV10-3 with TRBJ2-1, with 7 positions matching TRBD1. With V trimmed by 4 bases and J by 2 bases, 8 bases remained unmatched. There are 16 residues in the CDR3. CDR1 ENHRY and CDR2 SYGVKD come from the germline V gene. CDR3 protein: CAISVRDSPAYNEQFF. CDR3 coding DNA: TGTGCCATCAGTGTGAGGGACAGCCCAGCCTACAATGAGCAGTTCTTC.

This clonotype was detected only a few times. This chain links TRBV27 with TRBJ1-1; a weak D match, TRBD1 (6 bases). This CDR3 contains 15 residues. Germline CDR1 MNHEY, CDR2 SMNVEV (reference sequence). Between the trimmed V and J ends, which lost 2 bases and 4 bases, there was a span of 14 bases. The CDR3 is CASSLMGGYGTEAFF. The CDR3 nucleotides read TGTGCCAGCAGTTTAATGGGGGGCTACGGCACTGAAGCTTTCTTT.

This clonotype showed up just a few times. The chain employs TRBV9 and TRBJ2-5; D remains ambiguous. The germline V and J ends were trimmed by 0 bases and 2 bases, with 8 bases remaining between them. This CDR3 has 14 amino acids. From germline, CDR1 is SGDLS and CDR2 YYNGEE. CDR3: CASSVGIHQETQYF. CDR3 in DNA: TGTGCCAGCAGCGTAGGAATACATCAAGAGACCCAGTACTTC.

The J gene is TRBJ2-4, the V gene TRBV6-5, with 7 positions matching TRBD1. V trimming: 4 bases; J trimming: 1 base; junction bases outside the gene matches: 10. This CDR3 comprises 17 residues. Germline CDR1 and CDR2: MNHEY and SVGAGI. CDR3 bases: TGTGCCAGCAGTTCCCGAGACAGGGCGGAGGCCAAAAACATTCAGTACTTC. It encodes CASSSRDRAEAKNIQYF.

The chain carries TRBV7-9 and TRBJ1-1, with a weak D call TRBD1 (6 bases). Trimming removed 7 bases at V and 1 base at J, with 10 bases between. Germline V gene sequence: CDR1 SEHNR, CDR2 FQNEAQ (reference sequence). The CDR3 runs 13 residues. CDR3 amino acids: CASKGGRNTEAFF. In DNA form, the CDR3 reads TGTGCCAGCAAGGGGGGGAGGAACACTGAAGCTTTCTTT.

The J gene is TRBJ2-5, the V gene TRBV5-1, with 9 bases lining up with TRBD2. The CDR3 runs 14 residues. The germline V gene has CDR1 SGHRS and CDR2 YFSETQ. J was trimmed by 8 bases and V by 0 bases; bases with no gene match: 5. The DNA for the CDR3 is TGCGCCAGCAGCTTGGGAGCTAGCGGGACAACCCAGTACTTC. This encodes CASSLGASGTTQYF.